This T cell receptor beta chain was sequenced in a study of T cell responses to AZD1222 COVID-19 vaccine. TCRdb's table, derived via immunoSEQ multiplex PCR, lists solely in-frame clones and lacks some. The table shows tens of thousands of clones, with 90% occurring only once. The material sequenced was peripheral blood, taken on day 0 of AZD1222 vaccination. This TCR was recovered from an adult in good health.

DNA of the CDR3: TGCAGCGGCGGCCCAGGGGCTAACACTGAAGCTTTCTTT. It encodes CSGGPGANTEAFF. The rearrangement uses TRBV29-1 and TRBJ1-1, with D perhaps matching TRBD1 (6 bases). Germline lookup yields CDR1 SQVTM and CDR2 ANQGSEA. The CDR3 length is 13 residues. Trimming left V 7 bases short and J 2 bases short, with 14 bases between. Full variable domain (missing parts from reference TRBV29-1 and TRBJ1-1): SAVISQKPSRDICQRGTSLTIQCQVDSQVTMMFWYRQQPGQSLTLIATANQGSEATYESGFVIDKFPISRPNLTFSTLTVSNMSPEDSSIYLCSGGPGANTEAFFGQGTRLTVV.